This is a list of T cell receptor beta chains from one sample in a study of T cells in localized non-small cell lung cancer. Sequencing was performed with immunoSEQ multiplex PCR; in TCRdb, only in-frame clones are kept and a portion is missing. The table has roughly 6,000 clones, roughly 87% seen once; the top ten hold about 17%. The sequencing here drew on peripheral blood, taken before any cancer treatment. All receptors derive from a male donor at least 60 years old with stage I lung adenocarcinoma. Each CDR3 is given with its conserved first and last residue.

v_call | cdr3_aa
TRBV5-1 | CASSLEDSFGGGANYGYTF
TRBV9 | CASSASGGAVTDTQYF
TRBV5-1 | CASSIGGPAPRGTDTQYF
TRBV9 | CASSPRIGAEKLFF
TRBV5-1 | CASSLGADLKNIQYF
TRBV7-2 | CASSFGLTQETQYF
TRBV18 | CASSQTEGIHYGYTF
TRBV19 | CASSPPGQGEAFF
TRBV18 | CASSPNGANEQFF
TRBV2 | CASSEGGFSPLHF
TRBV6-5 | CASAELVRTGELFF
TRBV4-1 | CASSQVALAGPQGENIQYF
TRBV6-6 | CASGLAALQETQYF
TRBV9 | CASSVAWQEAYEQYF
TRBV5-1 | CASSRRTGELFF
TRBV18 | CASSPLQDTGELFF
TRBV6-1 | CASKKGQLQETQYF
TRBV19 | CASSRPGTGPEKLFF
TRBV14 | CASSHRKGIGTGELFF
TRBV2 | CASRVTGLTEAFF
TRBV5-1 | CASSGYRDGVAKNIQYF
TRBV4-1 | CASSQGRGANGELFF
TRBV15 | CATSRRRGVDTEAFF
TRBV5-8 | CASSQDGGGSNEKLFF
TRBV19 | CASSIVDGSLVSTDTQYF
TRBV18 | CASSPLGGSTDTQYF
TRBV29-1 | CSVARDLNTEAFF
TRBV7-3 | CASSPLAGGVNTQYF
TRBV5-1 | CASSLGDIPETQYF
TRBV9 | CASSVALGGYNEQFF
TRBV7-2 | CASSADSGGLGTQYF
TRBV7-2 | CASSLRPSGNTIYF
TRBV6-1 | CASSGAPGLAGGSTDTQYF
TRBV18 | CASTLDRVQGDGELFF
TRBV11-2 | CASSSGGGYTF
TRBV9 | CASSGTGRNYGYTF
TRBV10-1 | CASSKLPTSGGASTQYF
TRBV15 | CATSRDAKGPDTQYF